This is a list of T cell receptor beta chains from one sample in a study of T cell responses to AZD1222 COVID-19 vaccine. Method: immunoSEQ multiplex PCR; TCRdb's copy keeps in-frame clones and lacks some. The sample has 150,000 to 200,000 clones, about 94% seen once. Sequences were derived from peripheral blood, sampled on day 0 of AZD1222 vaccination. Receptors were obtained from an adult in good health. Each CDR3 is given with its conserved first and last residue. The D gene is left open where the match is weak. The size of a clone is reported for some rows only, either as once, few or many, or as a class for expanded clones.

- - TRBJ1-2 TRBV12-3/TRBV12-4 TGTGCCAGCAGTTTTCAGGACTGGCGGGGCTACACCTTC CASSFQDWRGYTF
- - TRBJ2-1 TRBV12-3/TRBV12-4 TGTGCCAGCAGAAGAGAGAGGGGAGATGAGCAGTTCTTC CASRRERGDEQFF
- - TRBJ2-5 TRBV5-1 TGCGCCAGCAGCTTGGGCCCTAAAGAGACCCAGTACTTC CASSLGPKETQYF
TRBD1 - TRBJ2-5 TRBV12-3/TRBV12-4 TGTGCCAGCAGCCGGGACAGCCAAGAGACCCAGTACTTC CASSRDSQETQYF
TRBD1 - TRBJ1-1 TRBV19 TGTGCCAGTACCGGGACAGGGCTTGAAGCTTTCTTT CASTGTGLEAFF
- - TRBJ2-3 TRBV19 TGTGCCAGTAGTCTCACAGATACGCAGTATTTT CASSLTDTQYF
- - TRBJ1-3 TRBV5-1 TGCGCCAGCAGCTTCTGGGGAGGAGGGGTAGCTGGAAACACCATATATTTT CASSFWGGGVAGNTIYF
- - TRBJ1-5 TRBV29-1 TGCAGCGTCGCAGACAGCCCTGTTGAGCCCCAGCATTTT CSVADSPVEPQHF
- - TRBJ1-5 TRBV6-4 TGTGCCAGCAGTGACTCGGCAGGACAGCAGCCCCAGCATTTT CASSDSAGQQPQHF
- once TRBJ2-2 TRBV9 TGTGCCAGCAGCGTAGCGGGCTTGAGGTATACCGGGGAGCTGTTTTTT CASSVAGLRYTGELFF
- - TRBJ1-3 TRBV28 TGTGCCAGCAGTTTGATTACTGCAGGAAACACCATATATTTT CASSLITAGNTIYF
- few TRBJ1-2 TRBV11-2 TGTGCCAGCAGCTTATTATCGTCTCCTGGCTACACCTTC CASSLLSSPGYTF
- - TRBJ2-6 TRBV5-1 TGCGCCAGCAGCTCAGAGATTAGCTCTGGGGCCAACGTCCTGACTTTC CASSSEISSGANVLTF
TRBD1 - TRBJ1-1 TRBV29-1 TGCAGCGTTGGGGGGCCCAGGGGGGCTGAAGCTTTCTTT CSVGGPRGAEAFF
- once TRBJ1-5 TRBV7-9 TGTGCCAGCAGCCCCGGACAGAATCAGCCCCAGCATTTT CASSPGQNQPQHF
- - TRBJ1-6 TRBV21-1 TGTGCCAGCAGCAATCGGGGGCCGGGACCCTTTAATTCACCCCTCCACTTT CASSNRGPGPFNSPLHF
- - TRBJ1-1 TRBV28 TGTGCCAGCAGTTCCAGTGGGGGGTTGAACACTGAAGCTTTCTTT CASSSSGGLNTEAFF
- few TRBJ2-2 TRBV5-1 TGCGCCAGCAGCGCAGGAACGGTGAACACCGGGGAGCTGTTTTTT CASSAGTVNTGELFF
- - TRBJ2-5 TRBV5-1 TGCGCCAGCAGCTTGACAGGGATTCGAAAGGAGACCCAGTACTTC CASSLTGIRKETQYF
- - TRBJ1-1 TRBV4-3 TGCGCCAGCAGCCAAGGGGCGGGTCTAAGCACTGAAGCTTTCTTT CASSQGAGLSTEAFF
TRBD1 once TRBJ1-2 TRBV10-2 TGCGCCAGCAGCGCAGGGGGCAACGGCTACACCTTC CASSAGGNGYTF
- once TRBJ2-1 TRBV5-4 TGTGCCAGCAGCTTGGGGGGACGGAATGAGCAGTTCTTC CASSLGGRNEQFF
TRBD1 - TRBJ2-1 TRBV6-5 TGTGCCAGCAGTAACCGGGACAGGGGGGGCAATGAGCAGTTCTTC CASSNRDRGGNEQFF
TRBD1 - TRBJ2-3 TRBV7-9 TGTGCCAGCAGCTTAGTGGGACAGAGCACAGATACGCAGTATTTT CASSLVGQSTDTQYF
- - TRBJ2-7 TRBV28 TGTGCCAGCAGTTTCCAGCCCACCTACGAGCAGTACTTC CASSFQPTYEQYF
- - TRBJ2-3 TRBV29-1 TGCAGCGTTGAAGGCCCCCTCGGCACAGATACGCAGTATTTT CSVEGPLGTDTQYF
- - TRBJ2-1 TRBV30 TGTGCCTGGGAGGGGAACTTGGGACGTGAGCAGTTCTTC CAWEGNLGREQFF
- - TRBJ1-1 TRBV24-1 TGTGCCACCAGTGGAAATTTGAACACTGAAGCTTTCTTT CATSGNLNTEAFF
TRBD1 - TRBJ1-1 TRBV5-4 TGTGCCAGCAGCTCAGGGGGCGAAGGTTTGGGCACTGAAGCTTTCTTT CASSSGGEGLGTEAFF
TRBD1 - TRBJ2-1 TRBV28 TGTGCCAGCAGTGCATACCGGGACAGACCCTACAATGAGCAGTTCTTC CASSAYRDRPYNEQFF
- - TRBJ2-7 TRBV15 TGTGCCACCAGCAGGGCCGACTCGTACGAGCAGTACTTC CATSRADSYEQYF
- - TRBJ2-7 TRBV11-2 TGTGCCAGCAGTACCGGGGGTGGAACCTACGAGCAGTACTTC CASSTGGGTYEQYF
- - TRBJ1-5 TRBV4-1 TGCGCCAGCAGCCAAGAGTGGTTGGAGAATCAGCCCCAGCATTTT CASSQEWLENQPQHF
TRBD1 few TRBJ2-7 TRBV6-6 TGTGCCAGCAGTCAAGGGGGCAACCCCCCGTCCTACGAGCAGTACTTC CASSQGGNPPSYEQYF
TRBD2 - TRBJ2-7 TRBV29-1 TGCAGCGTTGAAGGACTAGCGGGAGGCTACGAGCAGTACTTC CSVEGLAGGYEQYF
- - TRBJ2-7 TRBV6-2/TRBV6-3 TGTGCCAGCAGTTCCCCAAGGCAAAGGGCGCTATACGAGCAGTACTTC CASSSPRQRALYEQYF
TRBD1 - TRBJ2-3 TRBV5-1 TGCGCCAGCAGCCAGGACAGGGCCACAGATACGCAGTATTTT CASSQDRATDTQYF
- - TRBJ2-7 TRBV7-9 TGTGCCAGCAGCCCCAATCTGAACTACGAGCAGTACTTC CASSPNLNYEQYF
- - TRBJ1-5 TRBV20-1 TGCAGTGCTAGTAGCGCCTTGAATCAGCCCCAGCATTTT CSASSALNQPQHF
- - TRBJ1-1 TRBV29-1 TGCAGCGTTTGGAGTGGGGGGGCCCTAGAAGGTAAAGCTTTCTTT CSVWSGGALEGKAFF
TRBD2 - TRBJ2-5 TRBV5-4 TGTGCCAGCAGCTTAGGACTAGCCCAAGAGACCCAGTACTTC CASSLGLAQETQYF
TRBD1 - TRBJ1-1 TRBV7-3 TGTGCCAGCAGCTTAACCGGGACAGCGAACACTGAAGCTTTCTTT CASSLTGTANTEAFF
TRBD1 - TRBJ2-7 TRBV23-1 TGCGCCAGCAGAGACAGGGTCACCGAGCAGTACTTC CASRDRVTEQYF
TRBD1 - TRBJ1-5 TRBV15 TGTGCCACCAGCAGAGATTCAAATACAGGGGTTAGCAATCAGCCCCAGCATTTT CATSRDSNTGVSNQPQHF
- - TRBJ2-7 TRBV19 TGTGCCAGCAAAAACAGCTCCTACGAGCAGTACTTC CASKNSSYEQYF
- once TRBJ2-6 TRBV4-3 TGCGCCAGCAGCTCCCGACACACTGGGGCCAACGTCCTGACTTTC CASSSRHTGANVLTF